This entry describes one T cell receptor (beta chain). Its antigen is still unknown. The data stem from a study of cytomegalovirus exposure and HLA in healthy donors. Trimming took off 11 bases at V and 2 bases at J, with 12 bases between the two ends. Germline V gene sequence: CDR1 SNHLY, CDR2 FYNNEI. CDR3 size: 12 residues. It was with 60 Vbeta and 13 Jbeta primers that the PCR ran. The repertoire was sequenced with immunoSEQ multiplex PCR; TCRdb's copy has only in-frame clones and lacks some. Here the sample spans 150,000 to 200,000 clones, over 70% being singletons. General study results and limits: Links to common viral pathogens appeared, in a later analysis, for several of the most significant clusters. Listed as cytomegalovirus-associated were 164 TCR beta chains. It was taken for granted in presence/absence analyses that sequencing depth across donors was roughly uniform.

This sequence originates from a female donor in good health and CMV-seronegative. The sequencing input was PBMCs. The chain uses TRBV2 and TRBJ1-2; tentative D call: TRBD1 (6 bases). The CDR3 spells CAGIDRNYGYTF. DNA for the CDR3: TGTGCCGGGATCGACAGGAACTATGGCTACACCTTC.